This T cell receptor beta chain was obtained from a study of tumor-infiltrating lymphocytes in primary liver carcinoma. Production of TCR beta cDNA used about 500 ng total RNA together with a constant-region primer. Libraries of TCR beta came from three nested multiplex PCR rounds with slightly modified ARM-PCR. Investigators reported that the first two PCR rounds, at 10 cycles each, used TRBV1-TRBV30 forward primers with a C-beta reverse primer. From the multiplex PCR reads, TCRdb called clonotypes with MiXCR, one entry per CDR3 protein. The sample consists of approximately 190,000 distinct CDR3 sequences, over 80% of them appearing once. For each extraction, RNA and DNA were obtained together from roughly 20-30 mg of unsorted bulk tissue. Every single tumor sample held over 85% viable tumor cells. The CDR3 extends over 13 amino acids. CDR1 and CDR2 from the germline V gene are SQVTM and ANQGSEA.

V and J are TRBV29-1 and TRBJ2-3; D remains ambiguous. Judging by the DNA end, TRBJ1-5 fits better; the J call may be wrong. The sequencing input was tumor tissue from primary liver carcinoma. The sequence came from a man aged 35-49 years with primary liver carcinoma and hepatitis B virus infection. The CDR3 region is CSVGAGVYDTQHF. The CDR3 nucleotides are TGCAGCGTTGGCGCGGGAGTGTATGATACGCAGCATTTT.